This T cell receptor beta chain comes out of a study of cytomegalovirus exposure and HLA in healthy donors. In the PCR, 60 Vbeta and 13 Jbeta primers were used. Using immunoSEQ multiplex PCR, the repertoire was profiled, and TCRdb retains in-frame clones only, with some absent. This sample carries 65,000 or so clones, approximately 75% of them seen once, and the ten largest clones take 3.3%. Germline CDR1 reads SGDLS; CDR2 reads YYNGEE. This CDR3 has 15 amino acids. The V gene lost 0 bases and the J gene lost 4 bases, with 11 bases spanning the gap. The sample comprised PBMCs. The source is a middle-aged woman in good health and CMV-seropositive. The gene calls are TRBV9 and TRBJ1-3; possible D gene TRBD1, 5 bases. The DNA of the CDR3 is TGTGCCAGCAGCGTAGCTCAGGGTAGAGGAAACACCATATATTTT. As protein: CASSVAQGRGNTIYF.